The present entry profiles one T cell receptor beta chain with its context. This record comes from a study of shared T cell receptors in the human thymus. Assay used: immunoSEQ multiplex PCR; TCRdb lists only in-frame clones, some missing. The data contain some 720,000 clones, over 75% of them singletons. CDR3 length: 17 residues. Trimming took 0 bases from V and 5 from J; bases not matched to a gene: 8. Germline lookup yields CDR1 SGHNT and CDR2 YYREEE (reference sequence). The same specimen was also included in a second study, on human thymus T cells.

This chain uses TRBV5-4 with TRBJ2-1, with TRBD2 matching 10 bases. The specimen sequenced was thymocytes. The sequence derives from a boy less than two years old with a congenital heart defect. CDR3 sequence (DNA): TGTGCCAGCAGCTTGGGGCCCCTAGCGGGAGAGAACAATGAGCAGTTCTTC. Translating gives CASSLGPLAGENNEQFF.